Here is one TCR beta chain with its context. This receptor's antigen is unknown. It has no much larger one-base neighbor in the sample; base qualities were not kept. The data belong to a study of long-term antiretroviral therapy in people with HIV (dated by TCRdb to the early 2020s). Describing the broader study: The earliest samples were collected about a decade before the 2015 WHO recommendation for immediate ART, when ART was typically delayed until CD4 counts fell. A retrospective serial study tested whether changes in peripheral blood TRB repertoire composition and diversity were associated with ART initiation and durable HIV suppression. The cohort contributed about 190 cryopreserved PBMC samples from about 30 adults with confirmed HIV infection, collected serially over a mean of approximately 6 years (range 1-12). Of the roughly 27 participants with HIV, about a dozen were female. No cross-contamination during QIAcube processing was seen in test extractions of a monoclonal T-cell line run alongside roughly 30 polyclonal samples.

Trimming costs V 1 base and J 0 bases, and their ends lie 11 bases apart. Per the germline V gene (reference sequence), SGHNT is the CDR1 and YYREEE is the CDR2. The CDR3 runs 15 amino acids, cysteine and phenylalanine included. CDR3 DNA is the only sequence kept; it has 45 bases, read in frame from the first base. To be included, a participant needed at least one PBMC sample from before ART initiation plus at least two post-ART samples. Treatment was received in the United States of America by all participants with HIV. Cryopreserved samples of 1-10 million PBMC were thawed and washed before DNA extraction. At the time of the earliest PBMC sample for each participant with HIV, ages ranged from roughly 23 to 60 years. Per participant, PBMC samples came from 1-4 timepoints prior to ART initiation and 2-8 timepoints following ART initiation, for a median of 7 samples. For every participant, serial HIV viral load, CD4+ T-cell count, ART history and demographic data were obtained. Using a Qiagen kit on a QIAcube, genomic DNA was extracted from unsorted PBMC, with samples processed in batches of 12.

Sequencing of the TRB variable region was done with the immunoSEQ hsTCRB v3.0 assay at survey level resolution. A depth of 40,000-50,000 T-cell genomes per sample was targeted for TRB sequencing. TRB libraries were pooled and sequenced on an Illumina MiSeq using a v3 150-cycle kit. Processing in the source paper ran as follows. Repertoire analysis was performed in R inside a reproducible Nextflow workflow that covered QC, data transformation and analysis. Custom analyses were implemented in LymphoSeq2, an R package for AIRR-Seq data exploration. Four samples that yielded fewer than 5000 total TRB sequences were excluded, so that approximately 170 HIV repertoires were analyzed. Among the 170 to 200 retained HIV repertoires, 55 to 65 were collected before ART initiation and around 130 after ART initiation. Repertoires were downsampled to 5000 TRB nucleotide sequences, and summary statistics were averaged over 100 downsampling iterations. Only TRB sequences with CDR3 regions of at least seven amino acids were retained for analysis. Two measures captured diversity: a Shannon entropy-derived clonality score and the Gini coefficient. In the repertoire networks, any two of the top 5000 CDR3 amino acid sequences were connected whenever the two sequences differed by an edit distance of one. For TRB CDR3 amino acid sequences, antigen specificity groups and MHC restriction were predicted with GLIPH2. To flag known associations with CMV, EBV, HIV or tissue antigens, CDR3 amino acid sequences were compared against VDJdb and McPAS-TCR. Pre-ART, post-ART and control groups were compared with Wilcoxon signed-rank tests and Holm-Bonferroni correction. As stored in TCRdb, this immuneACCESS dataset retains in-frame rearrangements with V and J assigned. A fraction of the clones does not appear; measured against another copy, unresolved V genes explain less than half of the discrepancy, and the remainder lacks a known reason. V, J and clone size are taken as reported in that table, and D and trimming were inferred from the DNA itself. The sample data list some 25,000 clones, and just under 85% of these were observed just once. The ten largest make up about 5.7% of the sample.

General study outcomes and caveats: A significant increase in TRB diversity was found to be associated with ART initiation, although TRB diversity was observed to remain significantly below that of transplant donor controls even after long-term ART. Compared with controls, HIV repertoires had narrower CDR3 length ranges, and the network structure pointed to an antigen-experienced repertoire that shifted only slightly toward naive after ART. Because cell numbers in pre-ART samples were limited, unsorted PBMC were profiled instead of sorted CD4+ and CD8+ T cells. The samples were dated from about 2004 to 2017, and the ART regimens that were used may be less effective than current ART regimens. Inferences about post-ART repertoire changes were limited because no data were available on ART adherence, viral resistance or therapy changes. Because PBMC availability was limited, only the TCR beta chain was sequenced, with no alpha chain pairing. At every time point, the repertoire was dominated by expanded TRB clones first identified before ART initiation, although this dominance fluctuated and, in many PLHIV, declined after ART.

Recombination connected TRBV5-4 to TRBJ2-7; the D gene assignment is ambiguous. The sequencing here drew on unsorted PBMCs, taken 0.7 years before starting antiretroviral therapy. This TCR was recovered from a man in his thirties or forties with HIV. The DNA sequence follows: TGTGCCAGCAGCTTGCCACGGGCTCTCTCCTACGAGCAGTACTTC. Its protein is CASSLPRALSYEQYF.